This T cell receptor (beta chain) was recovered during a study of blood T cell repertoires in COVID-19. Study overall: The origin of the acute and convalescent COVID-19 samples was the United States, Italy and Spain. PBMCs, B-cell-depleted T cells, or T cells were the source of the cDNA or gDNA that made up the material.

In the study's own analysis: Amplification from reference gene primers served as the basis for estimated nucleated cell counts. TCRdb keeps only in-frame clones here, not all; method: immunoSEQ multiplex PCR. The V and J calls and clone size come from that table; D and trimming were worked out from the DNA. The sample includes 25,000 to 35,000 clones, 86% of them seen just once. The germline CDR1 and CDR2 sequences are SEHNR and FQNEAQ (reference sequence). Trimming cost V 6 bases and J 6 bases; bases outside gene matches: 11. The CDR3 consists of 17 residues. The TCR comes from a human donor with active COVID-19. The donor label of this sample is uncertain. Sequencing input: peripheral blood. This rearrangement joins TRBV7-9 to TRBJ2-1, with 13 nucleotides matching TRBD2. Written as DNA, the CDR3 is TGTGCCAGCAGATTAAGGGCCGGGACTAGCGGGATCAATGAGCAGTTCTTC. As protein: CASRLRAGTSGINEQFF.